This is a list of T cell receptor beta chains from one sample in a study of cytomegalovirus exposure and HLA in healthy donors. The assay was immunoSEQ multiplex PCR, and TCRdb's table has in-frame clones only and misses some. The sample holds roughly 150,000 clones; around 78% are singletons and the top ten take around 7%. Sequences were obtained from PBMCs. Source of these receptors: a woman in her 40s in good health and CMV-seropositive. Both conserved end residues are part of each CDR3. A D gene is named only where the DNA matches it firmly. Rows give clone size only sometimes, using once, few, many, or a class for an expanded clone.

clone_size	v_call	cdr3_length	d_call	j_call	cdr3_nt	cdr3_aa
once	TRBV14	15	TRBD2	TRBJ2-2	TGTGCCAGCAGCCAAGCGGGGGGGAACACCGGGGAGCTGTTTTTT	CASSQAGGNTGELFF
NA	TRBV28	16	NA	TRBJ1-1	TGTGCCAGCAGTTTGGGGGGGCTTTTGGGGAACACTGAAGCTTTCTTT	CASSLGGLLGNTEAFF
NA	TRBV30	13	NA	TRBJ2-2	TGTGCCTGGACCCTACCGGGTTATGGGGAGCTGTTTTTT	CAWTLPGYGELFF
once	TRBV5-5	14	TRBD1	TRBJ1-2	TGTGCCAGCAGCTTGTCGGACAGGGTAGGAGGCTACACCTTC	CASSLSDRVGGYTF
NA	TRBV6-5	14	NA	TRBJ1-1	TGTGCCAGCAGTCCCCGTACCTGGACAGACGAAGCTTTCTTT	CASSPRTWTDEAFF
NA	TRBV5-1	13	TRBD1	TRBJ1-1	TGCGCCAGCAGCTATGTTGGGGACAGGGGAGCTTTCTTT	CASSYVGDRGAFF
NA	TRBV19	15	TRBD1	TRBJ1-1	TGTGCCAGTAGTCGTACAGGGGGCTCGGGGACTGAAGCTTTCTTT	CASSRTGGSGTEAFF
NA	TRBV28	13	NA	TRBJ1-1	TGTGCCAGCGTCACGGAGCGGAACACTGAAGCTTTCTTT	CASVTERNTEAFF
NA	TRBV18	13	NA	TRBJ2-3	TGTGCCAGCTCACCGAGACTAGCAGATACGCAGTATTTT	CASSPRLADTQYF
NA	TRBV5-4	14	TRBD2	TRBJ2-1	TGTGCCAGCAGCCTGCCGGGGGGTGGGAATGAGCAGTTCTTC	CASSLPGGGNEQFF
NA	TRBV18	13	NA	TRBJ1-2	TGTGCCAGCTCACCACAAACGGACTATGGCTACACCTTC	CASSPQTDYGYTF
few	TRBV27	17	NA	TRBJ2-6	TGTGCCAGCAGTTTATTCGGAGGGCCCTCTGGGGCCAACGTCCTGACTTTC	CASSLFGGPSGANVLTF
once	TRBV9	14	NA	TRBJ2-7	TGTGCCAGCAGCGTAGATCCCGGTACCTACGAGCAGTACTTC	CASSVDPGTYEQYF
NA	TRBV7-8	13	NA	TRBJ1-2	TGTGCCAGCAGCTTCGAGGTGGACTATGGCTACACCTTC	CASSFEVDYGYTF
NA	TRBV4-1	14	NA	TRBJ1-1	TGCGCCAGCAGCAGGCCCGACAGGCTCACTGAAGCTTTCTTT	CASSRPDRLTEAFF
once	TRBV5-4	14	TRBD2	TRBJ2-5	TGTGCCAGCAGCCCCGGGACTAGCCGAGAGACCCAGTACTTC	CASSPGTSRETQYF
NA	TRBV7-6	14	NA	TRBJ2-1	TGTGCCAGTACCTTGCGGGACTCCGGTAATGAGCAGTTCTTC	CASTLRDSGNEQFF
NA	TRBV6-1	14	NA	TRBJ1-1	TGTGCCAGCAGGGGAGAAAACCGCCAGGCTGAAGCTTTCTTT	CASRGENRQAEAFF
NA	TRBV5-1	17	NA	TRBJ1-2	TGCGCCAGCAGCCGGGGGTCCGGCGACACCTGGAACTATGGCTACACCTTC	CASSRGSGDTWNYGYTF
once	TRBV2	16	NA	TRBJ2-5	TGTGCCAGCAGTGAACAGGGGACCTTAGTCGGTCAGACCCAGTACTTC	CASSEQGTLVGQTQYF
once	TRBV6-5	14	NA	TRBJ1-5	TGTGCCAGCAGTGTCCAGAGGGAGAATCAGCCCCAGCATTTT	CASSVQRENQPQHF
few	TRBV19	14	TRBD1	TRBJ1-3	TGTGCCAGTCGCCCACAGGGGGCTGGAAACACCATATATTTT	CASRPQGAGNTIYF
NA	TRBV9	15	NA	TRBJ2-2	TGTGCCAGCAGCGCTCAGGGCGCGTTTGCCGGGGAGCTGTTTTTT	CASSAQGAFAGELFF
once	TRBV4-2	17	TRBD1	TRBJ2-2	TGTGCCAGCAGCCCACGGGGACAGGGGCGAAACACCGGGGAGCTGTTTTTT	CASSPRGQGRNTGELFF
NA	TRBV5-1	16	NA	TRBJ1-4	TGCGCCAGCAGCCCCCGGCCCGGGGGAACTAATGAAAAACTGTTTTTT	CASSPRPGGTNEKLFF
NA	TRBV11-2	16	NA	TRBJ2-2	TGTGCCAGCAGCGTACCTGGTTCGGGGTCCTCTCGGGAGCTGTTTTTT	CASSVPGSGSSRELFF
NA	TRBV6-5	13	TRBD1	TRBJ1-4	TGTGCCAGCAGGGGACAGAGGGGAGAAAAACTGTTTTTT	CASRGQRGEKLFF
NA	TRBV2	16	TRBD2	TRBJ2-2	TGTGCCAGCAGCCCGCAGGGACTAACGAACACCGGGGAGCTGTTTTTT	CASSPQGLTNTGELFF
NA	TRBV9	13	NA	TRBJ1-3	TGTGCCAGCAGCGCCTCCTCTGGAAACACCATATATTTT	CASSASSGNTIYF
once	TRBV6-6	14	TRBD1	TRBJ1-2	TGTGCCAGCAGTTACTCACCGACAGGGCGAGGCTACACCTTC	CASSYSPTGRGYTF
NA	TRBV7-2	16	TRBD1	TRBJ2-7	TGTGCCAGCAGCTTAGCGGCCTCGCAGGGGGTTTACGAGCAGTACTTC	CASSLAASQGVYEQYF
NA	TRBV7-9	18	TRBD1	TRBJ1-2	TGTGCCAGCAGCTTAGAGGGATCCCGGGACAGTCCTAACTATGGCTACACCTTC	CASSLEGSRDSPNYGYTF
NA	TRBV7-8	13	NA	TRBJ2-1	TGTGCCAGCAGCTTCGTCACTAGACGAGAGCAGTTCTTC	CASSFVTRREQFF
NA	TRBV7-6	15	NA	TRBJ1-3	TGTGCCAGCAGCCGAATGGCATCCTCTGGAAACACCATATATTTT	CASSRMASSGNTIYF
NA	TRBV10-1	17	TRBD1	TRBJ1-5	TGCGCCAGCAGTGATAGCTCCCGAGACAGGGGAGGTCAGCCCCAGCATTTT	CASSDSSRDRGGQPQHF
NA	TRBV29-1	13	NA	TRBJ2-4	TGCAGCGTGGGCCTCAGGGGGGTAGACATTCAGTACTTC	CSVGLRGVDIQYF
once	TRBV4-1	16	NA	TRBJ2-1	TGCGCCAGCAGCCAAGTAACAGGGAAATGGATTAATGAGCAGTTCTTC	CASSQVTGKWINEQFF
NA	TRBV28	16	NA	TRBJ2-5	TGTGCCAGCAGTTTACTGACAGAAATAAAAAAAGAGACCCAGTACTTC	CASSLLTEIKKETQYF
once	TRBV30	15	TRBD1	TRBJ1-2	TGTGCCTGGAGTGAGGGGGCGGACACTAACTATGGCTACACCTTC	CAWSEGADTNYGYTF
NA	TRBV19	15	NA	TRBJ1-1	TGTGCCAGTAGTATAGGGGCAGCAATCCCCACTGAAGCTTTCTTT	CASSIGAAIPTEAFF
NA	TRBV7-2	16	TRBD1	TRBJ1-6	TGTGCCAGCAGCTTACCGGGGGGGACAGGGTATTCACCCCTCCACTTT	CASSLPGGTGYSPLHF
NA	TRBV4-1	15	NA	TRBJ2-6	TGCGCCAGCAGCCGAAATTTAGTTGGGGCCAACGGCCTGACTTTC	CASSRNLVGANGLTF
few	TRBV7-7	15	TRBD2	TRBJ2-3	TGTGCTAGCAGCTCGACTAGCGGGGAGTTCGATACGCAGTATTTT	CASSSTSGEFDTQYF
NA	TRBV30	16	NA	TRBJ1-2	TGTGCCTTCCTCAAGGGGATCACTCCCATTAACTATGGCTACACCTTC	CAFLKGITPINYGYTF
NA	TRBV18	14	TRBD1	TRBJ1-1	TGTGCCAGCTCACCACCACAGGGGTTTATTGAAGCTTTCTTT	CASSPPQGFIEAFF
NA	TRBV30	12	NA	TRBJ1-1	TGTGCCTGGAACCAAGGGGACACTGAAGCTTTCTTT	CAWNQGDTEAFF
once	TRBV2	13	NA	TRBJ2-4	TGTGCCAGCAGTGAAGGACTTGGACTCGGTCAGTACTTC	CASSEGLGLGQYF
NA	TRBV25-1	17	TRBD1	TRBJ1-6	TGTGCCAGCAGTGAATGGCGGACAGGAATTTATAATTCACCCCTCCACTTT	CASSEWRTGIYNSPLHF
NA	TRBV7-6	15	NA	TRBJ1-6	TGTGCCAGCAGCTTGGAGGGCAATATCAATTCACCCCTCCACTTT	CASSLEGNINSPLHF
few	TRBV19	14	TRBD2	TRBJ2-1	TGTGCCAGTGTTTTAAGAGGTAGCGGGAATGAGCAGTTCTTC	CASVLRGSGNEQFF
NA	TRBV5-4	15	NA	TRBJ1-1	TGTGCCAGCAGAGACCGTAGTGTCGGGTACACTGAAGCTTTCTTT	CASRDRSVGYTEAFF
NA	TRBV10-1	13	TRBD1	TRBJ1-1	TGCGCCAGCAGTGAGTCAGGGACAGCTGAAGCTTTCTTT	CASSESGTAEAFF
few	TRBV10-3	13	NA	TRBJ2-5	TGTGCCATCAGTGAAAATAGCGAGGAGACCCAGTACTTC	CAISENSEETQYF
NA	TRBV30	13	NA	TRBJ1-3	TGTGCTCAAAAGGGGTTCTCTGGAAACACCATATATTTT	CAQKGFSGNTIYF
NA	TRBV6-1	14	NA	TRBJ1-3	TGTGCCAGCAGTTCGGGCAGGGCTGGAAACACCATATATTTT	CASSSGRAGNTIYF